This T cell receptor beta chain derives from a study of molecular identifiers for immune sequencing clone quantification. Broader study findings: Clones carrying above 20 RNA copies accounted for over 99% of effector molecules, under 1% in naive cells.

Only a few counts were recorded for this clonotype. Its antigen is as yet unknown. TCRdb reprocessed the PCR reads via MiXCR and lists one record per CDR3 protein. Of 400,000 to 600,000 distinct CDR3 sequences listed, over 20% are singletons. Naive CD8 T cells underwent sorting with the CD8+CD4-CCR7+CD45RA+ definition. The specimen was naive CD8+ T cells from blood, with Jurkat cell RNA spiked in. Subset described: FACS-sorted CD8+CD4-CCR7+CD45RA+ naive T cells. The clonotype was recovered from a human donor in good health. Some libraries in this study had Jurkat cell RNA spiked in.

The DNA for the CDR3 is TGCAGTGCCGGACAGCAGAACACCGGGGAGCTGTTTTTT. Amino acid sequence: CSAGQQNTGELFF. The rearrangement links TRBV20-1 to TRBJ2-2; a weak D match, TRBD1 (6 bases). CDR3 length equals 13 residues. Trimming took off 6 bases at V and 1 base at J, with 9 bases between the two ends. Per the germline V gene, CDR1 is DFQATT and CDR2 is SNEGSKA (reference sequence).